This is a list of T cell receptor beta chains from one sample in a study of lung T cells in sarcoidosis with Löfgren's syndrome. TCRdb called the reads again in MiXCR, with one record for every CDR3 protein. The sample contains about 9,400 distinct CDR3 sequences, about 20% of which appear only once. Sequencing used CD4+ T cells from bronchoalveolar lavage. All receptors derive from a human donor with sarcoidosis (Löfgren's syndrome or another form), or a control subject (not recorded which). Both conserved end residues are part of each CDR3. The D gene is left open where the match is weak. Where a row states a size, it is once, few, many or the class of an expanded clone; other rows omit it.

J gene | clone size | CDR3 length | V gene | D gene | CDR3 DNA | CDR3 protein
TRBJ2-4 | NA | 14 | TRBV3-1 | NA | TGTGCCAGCAGCCAAGACCGGGAACAAAACATTCAGTACTTC | CASSQDREQNIQYF
TRBJ2-4 | few | 21 | TRBV15 | TRBD2 | TGTGCCACCAGCAGAGATAAACTGCGGGTAGCGGGAGGGGGGGCCAAAAACATTCAGTACTTC | CATSRDKLRVAGGGAKNIQYF
TRBJ2-2 | many | 16 | TRBV7-2 | TRBD2 | TGTGCCAGCAGCTTAGCGCCGGGGGGGAGTACCGGGGAGCTGTTTTTT | CASSLAPGGSTGELFF
TRBJ2-1 | many | 11 | TRBV20-1 | NA | TGCAGTGTGGCCTACCACAATGAGCAGTTCTTC | CSVAYHNEQFF
TRBJ1-6 | medium-sized | 13 | TRBV20-1 | NA | TGCAGTGCTAGTCAACGGGGATATTCACCCCTCCACTTT | CSASQRGYSPLHF
TRBJ2-1 | many | 17 | TRBV5-6 | NA | TGTGCCAGCAGCTTGGCCCCCGGACAGGCGGGGGATAATGAGCAGTTCTTC | CASSLAPGQAGDNEQFF
TRBJ1-5 | many | 15 | TRBV9 | NA | TGTGCCAGCAGCGTAGATGAAGGGGCAAATCAGCCCCAGCATTTT | CASSVDEGANQPQHF
TRBJ1-1 | many | 14 | TRBV5-1 | NA | TGCGCCAGCAAAGAGGATGTCCCGAACACTGAAGCTTTCTTT | CASKEDVPNTEAFF
TRBJ1-2 | many | 14 | TRBV24-1 | NA | TGTGCCACCAGTGCCGACCCGGGGACCTATGGCTACACCTTC | CATSADPGTYGYTF
TRBJ2-1 | many | 14 | TRBV20-1 | TRBD2 | TGCAGTGCTTCGGAGCGGGGGGCCTACAATGAGCAGTTCTTC | CSASERGAYNEQFF
TRBJ2-3 | medium-sized | 14 | TRBV27 | NA | TGTGCCAGCAGAGGACTTCAGATCACAGATACGCAGTATTTT | CASRGLQITDTQYF
TRBJ2-7 | many | 14 | TRBV20-1 | TRBD1 | TGCAGTGCAAACGGACAGGGGAACACCTACGAGCAGTACTTC | CSANGQGNTYEQYF
TRBJ2-5 | medium-sized | 16 | TRBV11-2 | TRBD1 | TGTGCCAGCAGCATCCCGGGACAGCTCCTTTGGGAGACCCAGTACTTC | CASSIPGQLLWETQYF
TRBJ1-6 | NA | 16 | TRBV5-1 | TRBD1 | TGCGTCAGCAGCACGACAGGGGGTAGGGGTAATTCACCCCTCCACTTT | CVSSTTGGRGNSPLHF
TRBJ1-2 | medium-sized | 13 | TRBV27 | TRBD1 | TGTGCCAGCAGCCGGACAGGGAACTATGGCTACACCTTC | CASSRTGNYGYTF
TRBJ2-1 | once | 14 | TRBV6-1 | TRBD2 | TGTGCCACTCGACTAGCGGGAGTCACCTATGAGCAGTTCTTC | CATRLAGVTYEQFF
TRBJ1-1 | medium-sized | 16 | TRBV6-2/TRBV6-3 | NA | TGTGCCAGCAGTTACTGGGGGGCCCCTCAGGGAGCTGAAGCTTTCTTT | CASSYWGAPQGAEAFF
TRBJ2-4 | many | 17 | TRBV4-2 | NA | TGTGCCAGCAGCCAAGATTCATCCGGGGTTGCCAAAAACATTCAGTACTTC | CASSQDSSGVAKNIQYF
TRBJ1-4 | few | 15 | TRBV5-1 | TRBD1 | TGCGCCAGCACTCGGGACAGGGGGCTGCAAGAAAAACTGTTTTTT | CASTRDRGLQEKLFF
TRBJ2-7 | medium-sized | 15 | TRBV10-3 | TRBD1 | TGTGCCATCAGTACAGGACAGGGGGCCTTCTACGAGCAGTACTTC | CAISTGQGAFYEQYF
TRBJ2-4 | NA | 15 | TRBV2 | TRBD1 | TGTGCCAGCAGTGTTGAGACAGGGGGCCGAAACATTCAGTACTTC | CASSVETGGRNIQYF
TRBJ2-3 | many | 15 | TRBV12-3/TRBV12-4 | NA | TGTGCCAGCAGCCTCATCCGCGCGATCACAGATACGCAGTATTTT | CASSLIRAITDTQYF
TRBJ1-1 | medium-sized | 17 | TRBV18 | NA | TGTGCCAGCTCATCGAAAACAAACAGAGCATTGAACACTGAAGCTTTCTTT | CASSSKTNRALNTEAFF
TRBJ2-7 | NA | 14 | TRBV7-2 | NA | TGTGCCAGCAGCTTATTGGACGGACCCTACGAGCAGTACTTC | CASSLLDGPYEQYF
TRBJ2-3 | many | 12 | TRBV5-5 | NA | TGTGCCAGCAGCCTGACAGAAGATACGCAGTATTTT | CASSLTEDTQYF
TRBJ2-1 | NA | 14 | TRBV24-1 | NA | TGTGCCACCAGTGCCACGGGACGCTACAATGAGCAGTCCTTC | CATSATGRYNEQSF
TRBJ2-5 | once | 16 | TRBV20-1 | NA | TGCAGTGCCCCAAGCTTCGGGGGTCAACCCCAGGAGGCCCAGTACTTC | CSAPSFGGQPQEAQYF
TRBJ2-7 | few | 11 | TRBV29-1 | NA | TGCAGCGTTGGGATTTCCTACGAGCAGTACTTC | CSVGISYEQYF
TRBJ2-1 | medium-sized | 14 | TRBV6-2/TRBV6-3 | NA | TGTGCCAGCGGGACTCCTCGCTCCTACAATGAGCAGTTCTTC | CASGTPRSYNEQFF
TRBJ2-7 | many | 15 | TRBV7-6 | TRBD2 | TGTGCCAGCAGCGCAACTAGCGGGGGAGCCTACGAGCAGTACTTC | CASSATSGGAYEQYF
TRBJ2-3 | few | 11 | TRBV7-2 | NA | TGTGCCAGCAGCTTTTTAGATACGCAGTATTTT | CASSFLDTQYF
TRBJ2-1 | many | 16 | TRBV5-8 | TRBD2 | TGTGCCAGCAGGACCCAGCGGGGATACGCCTACAATGAGCAGTTCTTC | CASRTQRGYAYNEQFF
TRBJ2-1 | many | 15 | TRBV5-6 | NA | TGTGCCAGCAGCACGGGCCTCAGGGGTTACAATGAGCAGTTCTTC | CASSTGLRGYNEQFF
TRBJ2-7 | NA | 15 | TRBV10-3 | NA | TGTGCCATCAGTGAGTCGGGGGGAAGCTCCCACGAGCAGTACTTC | CAISESGGSSHEQYF
TRBJ2-5 | many | 15 | TRBV7-6 | NA | TGTGCCAGCAGCCTCGCCGGCCTTGTGGGGGAGACCCAGTACTTC | CASSLAGLVGETQYF
TRBJ2-1 | NA | 16 | TRBV19 | NA | TGTGCCGGTAGTGCCAGGGGCGGATTAGAGGGCAATGAGCAGTTCTTC | CAGSARGGLEGNEQFF
TRBJ1-2 | many | 14 | TRBV7-8 | NA | TGTGCCAGCAGCCCAAGACAGGCCTCCTATGGCTACACCTTC | CASSPRQASYGYTF
TRBJ1-1 | many | 12 | TRBV19 | NA | TGTGCCAGTAGTTTCGTTCGGGGGACAGCTTTCTTT | CASSFVRGTAFF
TRBJ2-7 | medium-sized | 16 | TRBV27 | TRBD2 | TGTGCCAGCAGTTTATCCCCGGGAGCGGGAGGGTACGAGCAGTACTTC | CASSLSPGAGGYEQYF
TRBJ1-6 | medium-sized | 16 | TRBV10-3 | NA | TGTGCCATCAGTGAGTCACAGGCGGGGATTAATTCACCCCTCCACTTT | CAISESQAGINSPLHF
TRBJ2-1 | few | 15 | TRBV2 | TRBD2 | TGTGCCAGCCTGGCGGGGGGAAGCTCCTACAATGAGCAGTTCTTC | CASLAGGSSYNEQFF